A selection of T cell receptor beta chains follows, all from one sample in a study of blood T cell repertoires in COVID-19. Assay used: immunoSEQ multiplex PCR; TCRdb lists only in-frame clones, some missing. The sample carries about 100,000 clones, about 86% recorded once. The source material was peripheral blood. The receptors come from a human donor in a cohort sampled during active COVID-19. CDR3s include the opening cysteine and the closing phenylalanine or tryptophan. The D gene is left open where the match is weak. Size tells how often a clone was seen (once, few, many) or the class of an expanded clone, and some rows leave it out.

d_call: -
v_call: TRBV10-2
j_call: TRBJ1-2
clone_size: once
cdr3_aa: CASTTDRQNGYTF
cdr3_nt: TGCGCCAGCACAACCGACCGACAGAATGGCTACACCTTC

d_call: -
v_call: TRBV27
j_call: TRBJ2-2
clone_size: -
cdr3_aa: CASSFSPPSAQGKNTGELFF
cdr3_nt: TGTGCCAGCAGTTTTTCGCCCCCCAGTGCACAGGGTAAAAACACCGGGGAGCTGTTTTTT

d_call: -
v_call: TRBV6-5
j_call: TRBJ1-1
clone_size: -
cdr3_aa: CASRNAQGRVAFF
cdr3_nt: TGTGCCAGCAGGAATGCCCAGGGGCGGGTAGCTTTCTTT

d_call: TRBD1
v_call: TRBV3-1/TRBV3-2
j_call: TRBJ1-5
clone_size: -
cdr3_aa: CASSFSAGRGHQPQHF
cdr3_nt: TGTGCCAGTTCGTTTTCGGCTGGCAGGGGGCATCAGCCCCAGCATTTT

d_call: TRBD2
v_call: TRBV10-2
j_call: TRBJ2-1
clone_size: -
cdr3_aa: CASSKAGVGLNEQFF
cdr3_nt: TGCGCCAGCAGTAAAGCGGGAGTTGGTCTGAATGAGCAGTTCTTC

d_call: -
v_call: TRBV15
j_call: TRBJ1-1
clone_size: -
cdr3_aa: CATSRPTVNTEAFF
cdr3_nt: TGTGCCACCAGCAGACCCACAGTGAACACTGAAGCTTTCTTT

d_call: -
v_call: TRBV5-1
j_call: TRBJ2-3
clone_size: once
cdr3_aa: CASSLSAPDTDTQYF
cdr3_nt: TGCGCCAGCAGCTTGTCAGCGCCTGACACAGATACGCAGTATTTT

d_call: TRBD2
v_call: TRBV6-2/TRBV6-3
j_call: TRBJ2-7
clone_size: -
cdr3_aa: CASSYSGTSGSYEQYF
cdr3_nt: TGTGCCAGCAGTTATTCCGGGACTAGCGGCTCCTACGAGCAGTACTTC

d_call: -
v_call: TRBV3-1/TRBV3-2
j_call: TRBJ2-1
clone_size: few
cdr3_aa: CASSLRGRGEQFF
cdr3_nt: TGTGCCAGCAGCCTCAGGGGAAGGGGTGAGCAGTTCTTC

d_call: TRBD2
v_call: TRBV15
j_call: TRBJ2-1
clone_size: -
cdr3_aa: CATSPRTSGKSEQFF
cdr3_nt: TGTGCCACCAGCCCACGGACTAGCGGGAAAAGTGAGCAGTTCTTC

d_call: -
v_call: TRBV28
j_call: TRBJ1-1
clone_size: -
cdr3_aa: CASSTLTANTEAFF
cdr3_nt: TGTGCCAGCAGTACCCTCACAGCAAACACTGAAGCTTTCTTT

d_call: -
v_call: TRBV29-1
j_call: TRBJ2-7
clone_size: -
cdr3_aa: CSVGGQGREQYF
cdr3_nt: TGCAGCGTTGGGGGGCAGGGTCGGGAGCAGTACTTC

d_call: -
v_call: TRBV30
j_call: TRBJ2-7
clone_size: -
cdr3_aa: CAWSVGVSEQYF
cdr3_nt: TGTGCCTGGAGTGTAGGGGTTTCCGAGCAGTACTTC

d_call: -
v_call: TRBV7-2
j_call: TRBJ1-1
clone_size: -
cdr3_aa: CASSLVSGGNTEAFF
cdr3_nt: TGTGCCAGCAGCTTAGTGAGCGGGGGCAACACTGAAGCTTTCTTT

d_call: TRBD2
v_call: TRBV19
j_call: TRBJ2-1
clone_size: -
cdr3_aa: CASSTGGTSGSSEQFF
cdr3_nt: TGTGCCAGTAGTACTGGCGGGACTAGCGGGTCGAGCGAGCAGTTCTTC

d_call: TRBD1
v_call: TRBV7-9
j_call: TRBJ1-2
clone_size: once
cdr3_aa: CASSFTGAPGGYTF
cdr3_nt: TGTGCCAGCAGCTTCACAGGGGCGCCCGGTGGCTACACCTTC

d_call: TRBD2
v_call: TRBV7-6
j_call: TRBJ2-1
clone_size: -
cdr3_aa: CASSLVSVLAGSYNEQFF
cdr3_nt: TGTGCCAGCAGCTTAGTGTCCGTACTAGCGGGCTCCTACAATGAGCAGTTCTTC

d_call: TRBD1
v_call: TRBV28
j_call: TRBJ1-1
clone_size: once
cdr3_aa: CASWPLTGGNTEAFF
cdr3_nt: TGTGCCAGTTGGCCCCTTACAGGGGGGAACACTGAAGCTTTCTTT

d_call: TRBD1
v_call: TRBV27
j_call: TRBJ1-2
clone_size: once
cdr3_aa: CASSLFPGGFYGYTF
cdr3_nt: TGTGCCAGCAGTTTATTTCCAGGGGGCTTCTATGGCTACACCTTC

d_call: -
v_call: TRBV6-6
j_call: TRBJ1-1
clone_size: -
cdr3_aa: CASRPPTRNTEAFF
cdr3_nt: TGTGCCAGCAGGCCCCCCACAAGGAACACTGAAGCTTTCTTT

d_call: TRBD1
v_call: TRBV7-8
j_call: TRBJ1-2
clone_size: -
cdr3_aa: CASSPTRTGAFDYGYTF
cdr3_nt: TGTGCCAGCAGCCCAACGAGGACAGGGGCCTTCGACTATGGCTACACCTTC

d_call: TRBD1
v_call: TRBV7-8
j_call: TRBJ2-7
clone_size: -
cdr3_aa: CASSPGQFLTSYEQYF
cdr3_nt: TGTGCCAGCAGCCCGGGACAGTTTCTGACTTCCTACGAGCAGTACTTC

d_call: -
v_call: TRBV3-1/TRBV3-2
j_call: TRBJ1-6
clone_size: -
cdr3_aa: CASSLRGGDSPLHF
cdr3_nt: TGTGCCAGCAGCCTCCGGGGCGGGGATTCACCCCTCCACTTT

d_call: -
v_call: TRBV3-1/TRBV3-2
j_call: TRBJ1-5
clone_size: -
cdr3_aa: CASSPGQINQPQHF
cdr3_nt: TGTGCCAGCAGCCCCGGACAGATCAATCAGCCCCAGCATTTT

d_call: -
v_call: TRBV3-1/TRBV3-2
j_call: TRBJ1-2
clone_size: -
cdr3_aa: CASSPTKRSYGYTF
cdr3_nt: TGTGCCAGCAGCCCCACTAAGCGATCCTATGGCTACACCTTC

d_call: TRBD2
v_call: TRBV3-1/TRBV3-2
j_call: TRBJ2-3
clone_size: -
cdr3_aa: CASSSRLAGDHDTQYF
cdr3_nt: TGTGCCAGCAGCTCCCGACTAGCGGGAGATCACGATACGCAGTATTTT

d_call: TRBD1
v_call: TRBV27
j_call: TRBJ1-1
clone_size: few
cdr3_aa: CASSRQGLTEAFF
cdr3_nt: TGTGCCAGCAGCCGACAGGGGCTGACTGAAGCTTTCTTT

d_call: -
v_call: TRBV10-1
j_call: TRBJ2-1
clone_size: -
cdr3_aa: CASSGAGSRSYNEQFF
cdr3_nt: TGCGCCAGCAGTGGGGCCGGGAGTAGGTCCTACAATGAGCAGTTCTTC

d_call: -
v_call: TRBV5-6
j_call: TRBJ2-1
clone_size: -
cdr3_aa: CASSLAPGEQFF
cdr3_nt: TGTGCCAGCAGCTTGGCCCCAGGGGAGCAGTTCTTC

d_call: TRBD2
v_call: TRBV11-2
j_call: TRBJ2-1
clone_size: -
cdr3_aa: CASSLDLAGANEQFF
cdr3_nt: TGTGCCAGCAGCTTAGACCTAGCGGGGGCCAATGAGCAGTTCTTC

d_call: TRBD2
v_call: TRBV24-1
j_call: TRBJ2-2
clone_size: -
cdr3_aa: CATSAPGLDTGELFF
cdr3_nt: TGTGCCACCAGTGCCCCGGGACTAGATACCGGGGAGCTGTTTTTT

d_call: -
v_call: TRBV19
j_call: TRBJ2-6
clone_size: -
cdr3_aa: CASSINSGLGANVLTF
cdr3_nt: TGTGCCAGTAGTATAAACAGCGGCCTGGGAGCCAACGTCCTGACTTTC

d_call: TRBD1
v_call: TRBV27
j_call: TRBJ2-7
clone_size: -
cdr3_aa: CASTVPGATGLFRYEQYF
cdr3_nt: TGTGCCAGCACCGTACCTGGGGCGACAGGGCTTTTTAGATACGAGCAGTACTTC

d_call: -
v_call: TRBV6-6
j_call: TRBJ1-1
clone_size: many
cdr3_aa: CASSLMGGKAFF
cdr3_nt: TGTGCCAGCAGCCTCATGGGAGGGAAAGCTTTCTTT

d_call: TRBD2
v_call: TRBV20-1
j_call: TRBJ2-1
clone_size: -
cdr3_aa: CSASRWTSGSPYNEQFF
cdr3_nt: TGCAGTGCTAGTAGGTGGACTAGCGGGAGCCCTTACAATGAGCAGTTCTTC

d_call: -
v_call: TRBV28
j_call: TRBJ2-3
clone_size: -
cdr3_aa: CASTKRLCDTDTQYF
cdr3_nt: TGTGCCAGCACTAAGCGGTTGTGTGACACAGATACGCAGTATTTT

d_call: -
v_call: TRBV6-5
j_call: TRBJ2-7
clone_size: few
cdr3_aa: CASNNQGYEQYF
cdr3_nt: TGTGCCAGCAACAATCAGGGCTACGAGCAGTACTTC

d_call: TRBD1
v_call: TRBV7-3
j_call: TRBJ2-1
clone_size: -
cdr3_aa: CASSLFPGTASYNEQFF
cdr3_nt: TGTGCCAGCAGCTTATTCCCCGGGACAGCATCCTACAATGAGCAGTTCTTC

d_call: -
v_call: TRBV5-1
j_call: TRBJ2-7
clone_size: -
cdr3_aa: CASSLGWGRTTYEQYF
cdr3_nt: TGCGCCAGCAGCTTGGGGTGGGGGCGAACTACCTACGAGCAGTACTTC

d_call: -
v_call: TRBV6-4
j_call: TRBJ1-1
clone_size: -
cdr3_aa: CASSDQGLNTEAFF
cdr3_nt: TGTGCCAGCAGTGACCAGGGATTGAACACTGAAGCTTTCTTT

d_call: -
v_call: TRBV28
j_call: TRBJ2-2
clone_size: -
cdr3_aa: CASSRKIRGLFF
cdr3_nt: TGTGCCAGCAGTCGTAAGATAAGGGGGCTGTTTTTT

d_call: -
v_call: TRBV24-1
j_call: TRBJ2-3
clone_size: -
cdr3_aa: CATSDQRDTQYF
cdr3_nt: TGTGCCACCAGTGATCAGCGGGATACGCAGTATTTT

d_call: TRBD1
v_call: TRBV7-9
j_call: TRBJ2-7
clone_size: -
cdr3_aa: CASRSGQVSYEQYF
cdr3_nt: TGTGCCAGCAGAAGTGGACAGGTCTCCTACGAGCAGTACTTC

d_call: -
v_call: TRBV28
j_call: TRBJ1-5
clone_size: -
cdr3_aa: CASSSAGVGNQPQHF
cdr3_nt: TGTGCCAGCAGTTCCGCAGGGGTAGGCAATCAGCCCCAGCATTTT

d_call: -
v_call: TRBV6-5
j_call: TRBJ1-1
clone_size: -
cdr3_aa: CASKGSGANEAFF
cdr3_nt: TGTGCCAGCAAGGGTTCAGGGGCGAATGAAGCTTTCTTT

d_call: TRBD1
v_call: TRBV5-4
j_call: TRBJ1-3
clone_size: -
cdr3_aa: CASRRTGSGNTIYF
cdr3_nt: TGTGCCAGCAGGAGGACAGGCTCTGGAAACACCATATATTTT

d_call: TRBD1
v_call: TRBV7-6
j_call: TRBJ2-7
clone_size: -
cdr3_aa: CASSLGQGLGTYEQYF
cdr3_nt: TGTGCCAGCAGCCTGGGACAGGGGCTGGGGACCTACGAGCAGTACTTC

d_call: TRBD2
v_call: TRBV9
j_call: TRBJ2-7
clone_size: few
cdr3_aa: CASSVTSGSYEQYF
cdr3_nt: TGTGCCAGCAGCGTAACTAGCGGCTCCTACGAGCAGTACTTC

d_call: -
v_call: TRBV19
j_call: TRBJ1-5
clone_size: -
cdr3_aa: CASSKGATSPYQPQHF
cdr3_nt: TGTGCCAGTAGTAAAGGGGCCACGTCCCCTTATCAGCCCCAGCATTTT

d_call: -
v_call: TRBV7-9
j_call: TRBJ2-1
clone_size: once
cdr3_aa: CASSLEGSSYNEQFF
cdr3_nt: TGTGCCAGCAGCTTAGAAGGGAGCTCCTACAATGAGCAGTTCTTC

d_call: -
v_call: TRBV6-5
j_call: TRBJ1-5
clone_size: -
cdr3_aa: CASTSGLSQPQHF
cdr3_nt: TGTGCCAGCACCTCAGGGTTAAGTCAGCCCCAGCATTTT